The TCR beta chain under discussion was sequenced for a study of shared clonotypes between healthy human individuals. CDR3 size: 16 residues. After removal of 5 bases from V and 5 bases from J, the junction contained 10 bases not matched to a gene. Germline-derived CDR1 and CDR2 are SNHLY and FYNNEI. Measured with immunoSEQ multiplex PCR; TCRdb has only the in-frame clones, and not every one. The table includes approximately 1,500,000 clones, over 95% detected once. The sample consisted of naive CD4+ T cells sorted from blood. Subset of the sample: CD45RA+ positively selected. This TCR came from a man aged 25-45 years in good health. This chain links TRBV2 with TRBJ2-4, with 9 bases identical to TRBD1. In DNA form, the CDR3 reads TGTGCCAGCAGTCCCTACCCGGGACAGGGTCAAAACATTCAGTACTTC. It translates to CASSPYPGQGQNIQYF.